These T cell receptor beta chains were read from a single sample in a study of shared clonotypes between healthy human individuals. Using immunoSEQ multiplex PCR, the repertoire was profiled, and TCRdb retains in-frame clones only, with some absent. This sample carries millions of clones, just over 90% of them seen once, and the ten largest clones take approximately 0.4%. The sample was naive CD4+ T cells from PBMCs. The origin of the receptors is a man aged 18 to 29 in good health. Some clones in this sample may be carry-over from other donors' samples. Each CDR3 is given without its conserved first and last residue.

cdr3_aa: ASSGTGTPYNEQF; v_call: TRBV5-1; j_call: TRBJ2-1
cdr3_aa: ASSSGTYYGYT; v_call: TRBV11-2; j_call: TRBJ1-2
cdr3_aa: ASSRLTSGANTGELF; v_call: TRBV7-8; j_call: TRBJ2-2
cdr3_aa: ASSLDRATGELF; v_call: TRBV5-1; j_call: TRBJ2-2
cdr3_aa: ASTPHLAGAYEQY; v_call: TRBV6-5; j_call: TRBJ2-7
cdr3_aa: ASSVAGDGGTDTQY; v_call: TRBV5-8; j_call: TRBJ2-3
cdr3_aa: ASSSPGFPPETQY; v_call: TRBV5-1; j_call: TRBJ2-5
cdr3_aa: ASRLTGGTEAF; v_call: TRBV7-3; j_call: TRBJ1-1
cdr3_aa: ASSLRRGSTDTQY; v_call: TRBV27; j_call: TRBJ2-3
cdr3_aa: ASRGGDQPQH; v_call: TRBV28; j_call: TRBJ1-5
cdr3_aa: ASSVAVRRDQETQY; v_call: TRBV9; j_call: TRBJ2-5
cdr3_aa: ASTQGLNTEAF; v_call: TRBV2; j_call: TRBJ1-1
cdr3_aa: ASSLGQGRRGYT; v_call: TRBV5-1; j_call: TRBJ1-2
cdr3_aa: ASSYMAPHGEKLF; v_call: TRBV5-1; j_call: TRBJ1-4
cdr3_aa: ASSQTWDTPEAF; v_call: TRBV14; j_call: TRBJ1-1
cdr3_aa: SANRGKEQY; v_call: TRBV20-1; j_call: TRBJ2-7
cdr3_aa: AWSGAPEAF; v_call: TRBV30; j_call: TRBJ1-1